This paragraph covers one T cell receptor (beta chain) sequence. The data originate from a study of OX40 agonist ivuxolimab in advanced cancers. Looking at the study overall: Patients were dosed intravenously with ivuxolimab at 0.01 to 10 mg/kg every 2 weeks. Aged 23 to 79 with a mean of roughly 63 years, they were 75% to 85% male.

Some clones are missing from TCRdb's copy, which holds only in-frame ones; the method was immunoSEQ multiplex PCR. This table has 100,000 or so clones, 92% appearing once. V was pared by 1 base and J by 1 base, with 10 bases between. CDR1 SGHTA and CDR2 FQGTGA come from the germline V gene. The CDR3 has 15 residues. The starting material was CD4+ or CD8+ T cells sorted from blood, obtained in a trial of the OX40 agonist ivuxolimab. The chain has TRBV7-3 and TRBJ1-1; D may be TRBD1 (5 bases). This TCR was recovered from an adult with an advanced solid tumor such as melanoma, head and neck, liver or kidney cancer. In DNA form, the CDR3 reads TGTGCCAGCAGCTTAATCAGACAGAGGAACACTGAAGCTTTCTTT. Translated, it gives CASSLIRQRNTEAFF. Full variable domain (remainder filled in from reference TRBV7-3 and TRBJ1-1): GAGVSQTPSNKVTEKGKYVELRCDPISGHTALYWYRQSLGQGPEFLIYFQGTGAADDSGLPNDRFFAVRPEGSVSTLKIQRTERGDSAVYLCASSLIRQRNTEAFFGQGTRLTVV.